Following are 12 T cell receptor beta chains from one sample sequenced in a study of T-cell memory formation after mild COVID-19. TCRdb independently ran MiXCR on the 5' RACE reads; one entry per CDR3 protein. The sample shows 300,000 to 350,000 distinct CDR3 sequences, about 13% of them seen only once. The source material was PBMCs or a T cell subset sorted from them (not recorded which). Receptors were obtained from a man aged 18 to 29 who had mild COVID-19 (a few samples of this study predate the infection). Cell type and time point are not known.

This clonotype was detected only a few times. The V and J genes are TRBV4-1 and TRBJ2-1, with D perhaps matching TRBD1 or TRBD2 (5 bases each). This CDR3 contains 18 residues. Trimming stripped 0 bases from V and 12 bases from J, with 27 bases between. Germline values: CDR1 MGHRA, CDR2 YSYEKL. The CDR3 DNA reads TGCGCCAGCAGCCAAGACGAGGGGATTATGACGGGCTCCAAGGGGCAGTTCTTC. It codes for CASSQDEGIMTGSKGQFF.

The V call is TRBV21-1, the J call TRBJ2-2. TRBV21-1 is labeled a pseudogene. The CDR3 loop spans 14 amino acids. CDR3 coding DNA: TGTGCCAGCAGCAAAGGAGATCCACCCGGGGAGCTGTTTTTT. It yields the protein CASSKGDPPGELFF.

This chain links TRBV4-3 with TRBJ1-4; tentative D call: TRBD1 (5 bases). Trimming shortened V by 3 bases and J by 8 bases, and 19 bases separated the two germline ends. The germline gives CDR1 LGHNA, CDR2 YSLEER. This CDR3 has 16 residues. The CDR3 DNA sequence: TGCGCCAGCAGCCAGTCAGGGACTTTTACGGGGGAAAAACTGTTTTTT. The encoded protein is CASSQSGTFTGEKLFF.

This clonotype was seen repeatedly, ten times or more. CDR3 sequence: CASSLVGTGGAEAFF. The CDR3, as DNA: TGTGCCAGCAGCTTGGTCGGGACAGGGGGCGCGGAGGCTTTCTTT. The chain recombines TRBV5-6 with TRBJ1-1; 12 nucleotides line up with TRBD1. Per the germline V gene, CDR1 is SGHDT and CDR2 is YYEEEE. The trim removed 0 bases at V and 11 bases at J, leaving 8 bases unmatched. This CDR3 comprises 15 residues.

CDR3 DNA: TGTGCCAGCAGTAGCGGGGACACAAACACTGAAGCTTTCTTT. Amino acid sequence: CASSSGDTNTEAFF. V and J are TRBV6-5 and TRBJ1-1; a possible D gene is TRBD1 (6 bases). The CDR3 has 14 residues. Germline values: CDR1 MNHEY, CDR2 SVGAGI. V dropped 5 bases and J dropped 2 bases, with 12 bases sitting between them.

This clonotype has at least ten counts. The chain recombines TRBV4-3 with TRBJ2-3, with D possibly TRBD1 on 6 matching bases. Trimming stripped 0 bases from V and 0 bases from J, with 13 bases between. The CDR3 totals 17 residues. Germline CDR1 is LGHNA and CDR2 is YSLEER. CDR3 in amino acids: CASSQDWSTGSTDTQYF. The CDR3 DNA sequence: TGCGCCAGCAGCCAAGATTGGTCGACAGGCAGCACAGATACGCAGTATTTT.

The sample holds a few counts of this clonotype. The chain is built from TRBV7-9 and TRBJ2-7; unclear D gene. Germline assignment: CDR1 SEHNR and CDR2 FQNEAQ (reference sequence). V was clipped by 4 bases and J by 4 bases, with 8 bases between them. The CDR3 runs 12 residues. CDR3 protein: CASSSNVYEQYF. In nucleotides, the CDR3 is TGTGCCAGCAGCTCAAACGTATACGAGCAGTACTTC. The full variable domain, with the rest looked up from reference TRBV7-9 and TRBJ2-7, is DTGVSQNPRHKITKRGQNVTFRCDPISEHNRLYWYRQTLGQGPEFLTYFQNEAQLEKSRLLSDRFSAERPKGSFSTLEIQRTEQGDSAMYLCASSSNVYEQYFGPGTRLTVT.

In its sample, this clonotype was seen a few times. The CDR3 is CSATRGGLVATGELFF. DNA of the CDR3: TGCAGTGCTACGAGAGGGGGACTAGTCGCCACCGGGGAGCTGTTTTTT. This chain links TRBV20-1 with TRBJ2-2, with TRBD2 identical over 8 bases. The CDR3 is made up of 16 amino acids. Per the germline V gene, CDR1 is DFQATT and CDR2 is SNEGSKA (reference sequence). After removal of 4 bases from V and 4 bases from J, the junction contained 11 bases not matched to a gene.

There are a few counts of this clonotype. The chain carries TRBV12-3 or TRBV12-4 and TRBJ1-2, with no clear D. This CDR3 is built from 13 residues. V was clipped by 3 bases and J by 7 bases, with 12 bases between them. CDR3 sequence reads: CASSFGREAGYTF. DNA for the CDR3: TGTGCCAGCAGTTTTGGACGAGAGGCTGGCTACACCTTC.

This clonotype showed up just a few times. The chain joins TRBV20-1 to TRBJ2-5, with 8 nucleotides matching TRBD2. This CDR3 is 14 amino acids long. Germline CDR1 DFQATT, CDR2 SNEGSKA (reference sequence). The CDR3 DNA sequence: TGCACCATCCCTCCCGCGGGGGGCCAAGAGACCCAGTACTTC. Its protein is CTIPPAGGQETQYF.

The chain combines TRBV6-1 with TRBJ1-3, with 8 bases matching TRBD1. V was pared by 5 bases and J by 0 bases, with 9 bases of the junction left unmatched. The germline V gene encodes CDR1 MNHNS and CDR2 SASEGT. CDR3 length: 17 amino acids. CDR3 in amino acids: CASSRTGQAFSGNTIYF. The CDR3 nucleotides read TGTGCCAGCAGTAGAACGGGACAGGCGTTCTCTGGAAACACCATATATTTT.

Many counts were recorded for this clonotype. The DNA for the CDR3 is TGTGCCAGCAGCTCTAGACAGGGCGTCATATCAAGGGAGACCCAGTACTTC. This encodes CASSSRQGVISRETQYF. The chain has TRBV7-2 and TRBJ2-5, with 7 bases fitting TRBD1. V trimming: 4 bases; J trimming: 5 bases; junction bases outside the gene matches: 16. The germline V gene encodes CDR1 SGHTA and CDR2 FQGNSA. The CDR3 totals 17 residues.